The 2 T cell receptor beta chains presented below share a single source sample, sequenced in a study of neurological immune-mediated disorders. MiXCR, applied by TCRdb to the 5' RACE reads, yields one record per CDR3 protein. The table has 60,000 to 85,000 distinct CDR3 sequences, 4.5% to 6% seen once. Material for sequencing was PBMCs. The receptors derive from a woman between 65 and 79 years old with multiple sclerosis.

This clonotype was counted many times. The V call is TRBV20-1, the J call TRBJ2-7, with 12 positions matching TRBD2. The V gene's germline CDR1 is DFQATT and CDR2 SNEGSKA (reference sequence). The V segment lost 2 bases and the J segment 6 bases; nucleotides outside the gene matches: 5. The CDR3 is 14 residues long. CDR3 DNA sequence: TGCAGTGCTAGAACTAGCGGGAGGACAAGCGAGCAGTACTTC. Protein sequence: CSARTSGRTSEQYF.

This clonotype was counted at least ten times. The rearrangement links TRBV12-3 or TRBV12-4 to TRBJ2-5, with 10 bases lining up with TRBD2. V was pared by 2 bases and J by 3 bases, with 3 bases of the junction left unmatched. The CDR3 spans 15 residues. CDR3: CASSLSGGGEETQYF. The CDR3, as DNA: TGTGCCAGCAGTTTAAGCGGGGGGGGTGAAGAGACCCAGTACTTC.